This T cell receptor (beta chain) emerged from a study of identical twins. Notes on the study in general: Where out-of-frame alpha sequences were twin-shared, they showed excess low generation probability. Cord blood beta clonotypes present at high abundance carried fewer insertions; no such pattern appeared in memory repertoires. Weaker excess twin sharing was observed in beta out-of-frame sequences.

Healthy Caucasians were all of the donors. This CDR3 has 14 amino acids. Trimming shortened V by 0 bases and J by 5 bases, and 12 bases separated the two germline ends. Germline lookup yields CDR1 DFQATT and CDR2 SNEGSKA (reference sequence). TCRdb re-called the 5' RACE reads through MiXCR, storing one row per CDR3 protein. There are about 240,000 distinct CDR3 sequences in the sample; 9.5% to 15% occur only once, and under 4.5% lies in the top ten. As concerns this clonotype: The target antigen is unknown.

These data were likewise used in another study, on yellow fever vaccine responses in identical twins.

V is TRBV20-1 and J is TRBJ2-3; D is undetermined. The sample comprised memory (CD45RO+) T cells sorted from blood. This TCR derives from a woman younger than 30 in good health. CDR3 nucleotides: TGCAGTGCTAGAGATGCCTTAGTGAAAGATACGCAGTATTTT. Protein: CSARDALVKDTQYF.